Presented here are 6 T cell receptor beta chains from one specimen sequenced in a study of blood T cell repertoires in COVID-19. Sequenced by immunoSEQ multiplex PCR; TCRdb stores in-frame clones only, minus some. The table shows some 25,000 clones, with about 91% occurring only once. Sample: peripheral blood. The source is a man between 65 and 79 years old with active COVID-19.

The rearrangement links TRBV18 to TRBJ1-5; no firm D call. V was shortened by 6 bases and J by 0 bases, with 12 bases between the two germline ends. Germline loops: CDR1 KGHSH, CDR2 LQKENI. The CDR3 is 15 amino acids. CDR3 region: CASSPPGVSNQPQHF. DNA for the CDR3: TGTGCCAGCTCTCCCCCCGGAGTTAGCAATCAGCCCCAGCATTTT.

The rearrangement joins TRBV4-2 to TRBJ2-7; the D gene is possibly TRBD2 (7 bases). V lost 0 bases to trimming and J lost 5 bases, with 26 bases between them. Germline values: CDR1 LGHNA, CDR2 YNFKEQ. The CDR3 consists of 19 residues. CDR3 amino acids: CASSQDRGGGKGPRNEQYF. As DNA, the CDR3 is TGTGCCAGCAGCCAAGATAGGGGGGGAGGGAAAGGGCCGAGAAACGAGCAGTACTTC.

The chain recombines TRBV18 with TRBJ2-5, with 7 bases aligning to TRBD1. CDR1 and CDR2 (germline): KGHSH, LQKENI. This CDR3 has 17 residues. V was pared by 2 bases and J by 5 bases, with 14 bases of the junction left unmatched. CDR3 sequence: CASSPRPPGQRTETQYF. CDR3 sequence (DNA): TGTGCCAGCTCACCAAGGCCCCCGGGACAGCGGACGGAGACCCAGTACTTC.

This clone appeared once. The chain uses TRBV6-6 and TRBJ2-2; a weak D match, TRBD1 (6 bases). This CDR3 region has 17 residues. Germline CDR1 reads MNHNY; CDR2 reads SVGAGI (reference sequence). V dropped 5 bases and J dropped 1 base, with 17 bases sitting between them. The DNA for the CDR3 is TGTGCCAGCAGTCTAACAGGGAAATTTAGGAACACCGGGGAGCTGTTTTTT. It is translated as CASSLTGKFRNTGELFF.

The chain uses TRBV7-2 and TRBJ2-1, with 9 bases matching TRBD2. The CDR3 has 14 residues. Unmatched junction bases numbered 6, after V lost 1 base and J lost 11 bases. CDR1 and CDR2 from the germline V gene are SGHTA and FQGNSA. The CDR3 region has the DNA TGTGCCAGCAGCTTAGAGAGACTAGCGGCCAAGCAGTTCTTC. Encoded protein: CASSLERLAAKQFF.

This clone appeared a single time. The chain joins TRBV28 to TRBJ2-7; 7 bases match TRBD2. The CDR3 consists of 15 residues. CDR1 and CDR2 from the germline V gene are MDHEN and SYDVKM. The ends lost 7 bases at V and 5 bases at J; junction bases unmatched: 14. The CDR3 region has the DNA TGTGCCAGCACGTCTGGTGGGAGGGTGGTGGACGAGCAGTACTTC. Translation: CASTSGGRVVDEQYF.